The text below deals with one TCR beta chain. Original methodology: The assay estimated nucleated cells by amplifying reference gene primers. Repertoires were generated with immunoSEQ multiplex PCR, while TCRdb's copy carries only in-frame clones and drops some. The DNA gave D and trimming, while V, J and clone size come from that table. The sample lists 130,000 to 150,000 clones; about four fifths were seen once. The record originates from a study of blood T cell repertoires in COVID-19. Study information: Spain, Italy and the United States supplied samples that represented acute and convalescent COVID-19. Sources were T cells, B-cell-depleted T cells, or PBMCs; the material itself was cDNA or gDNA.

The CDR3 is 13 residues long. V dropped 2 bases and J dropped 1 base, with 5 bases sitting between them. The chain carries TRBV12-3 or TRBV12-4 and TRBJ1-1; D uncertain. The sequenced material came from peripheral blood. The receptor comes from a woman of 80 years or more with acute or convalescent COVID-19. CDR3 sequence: CASSLQANTEAFF. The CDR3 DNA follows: TGTGCCAGCAGTTTACAGGCGAACACTGAAGCTTTCTTT.